A selection of T cell receptor beta chains follows, all from one sample in a study of cytotoxic CD8 clonotypes in ibrutinib-treated CLL. Profiled with immunoSEQ multiplex PCR; TCRdb holds only in-frame clones, not every one. The data show 200,000 or so clones, with roughly 73% seen just once and roughly an eighth held by the top ten. Sample: PBMCs, taken after 12 months of ibrutinib treatment. Source of these receptors: a human donor with chronic lymphocytic leukemia. CDR3s include the opening cysteine and the closing phenylalanine or tryptophan. A D gene is named only where the DNA matches it firmly. The listing skips clone size in some rows; elsewhere it reads once, few, many or a size class.

v_call,j_call,clone_size,d_call,cdr3_length,cdr3_nt,cdr3_aa
TRBV13,TRBJ2-5,-,-,14,TGTGCCAGCAGCCCAGACCGGGTACAAGAGACCCAGTACTTC,CASSPDRVQETQYF
TRBV18,TRBJ2-2,-,-,16,TGTGCCAGCTCACCACCGACCCACAGGGACACCGGGGAGCTGTTTTTT,CASSPPTHRDTGELFF
TRBV6-5,TRBJ2-1,-,TRBD1,16,TGTGCCAGCAGTTACACCGGACAGGTAGGAGGCAATGAGCAGTTCTTC,CASSYTGQVGGNEQFF
TRBV7-9,TRBJ2-5,once,TRBD1,16,TGTGCCAGCAGCTCCAGACAGGGGGGGGACCAAGAGACCCAGTACTTC,CASSSRQGGDQETQYF
TRBV7-9,TRBJ2-5,-,TRBD1,15,TGTGCCAGCAGCTCCCCGCGGGACAGGGGAGAGACCCAGTACTTC,CASSSPRDRGETQYF
TRBV7-9,TRBJ1-2,-,-,15,TGTGCCAGCAGCTTATCCCCAGGGCGCGAAGCGGGCTACACCTTC,CASSLSPGREAGYTF
TRBV4-1,TRBJ1-4,-,-,13,TGCGCCAGCAGTTTATGGCTGGGTGAAAAACTGTTTTTT,CASSLWLGEKLFF
TRBV7-8,TRBJ2-5,-,-,17,TGTGCCAGCAGCTATGAGGCTCGCACCATTTACCAAGAGACCCAGTACTTC,CASSYEARTIYQETQYF
TRBV4-1,TRBJ1-5,-,TRBD1,16,TGCGCCAGCAGCCCCTACACAGGGGGCCTCAATCAGCCCCAGCATTTT,CASSPYTGGLNQPQHF
TRBV11-1,TRBJ2-3,once,-,14,TGTGCCAGCAGCTTAGGAATGGGAACAGATACGCAGTATTTT,CASSLGMGTDTQYF
TRBV28,TRBJ2-7,-,TRBD2,16,TGTGCCAGCAGGCACCAACCTACTAGCGGGATAGACGAGCAGTACTTC,CASRHQPTSGIDEQYF
TRBV4-1,TRBJ2-1,-,TRBD2,17,TGCGCCAGCAGCCTACAGGTAGGGAGGGCCTCCTACAATGAGCAGTTCTTC,CASSLQVGRASYNEQFF
TRBV15,TRBJ1-5,once,-,16,TGTGCCACCAGCAGAAGAGGGGGGGCCCGCGATCAGCCCCAGCATTTT,CATSRRGGARDQPQHF
TRBV7-9,TRBJ1-1,few,-,14,TGTGCCAGCAGCTTAAGGGTGGGGAACACTGAAGCTTTCTTT,CASSLRVGNTEAFF
TRBV10-2,TRBJ2-3,-,TRBD2,16,TGCGCCAGCAGTGATATAGCGGGGGGAAGCACAGATACGCAGTATTTT,CASSDIAGGSTDTQYF
TRBV4-2,TRBJ2-2,-,-,15,TGTGCCAGCAGCCAAGATCTCAGAAACACCGGGGAGCTGTTTTTT,CASSQDLRNTGELFF
TRBV6-6,TRBJ2-3,-,-,12,TGTGCCACAAGGCTACAGGGAGATACGCAGTATTTT,CATRLQGDTQYF
TRBV7-9,TRBJ2-7,-,-,16,TGTGCCAGCAGCTCCACGCGTGGGGTGAGGACCCACGAGCAGTACTTC,CASSSTRGVRTHEQYF
TRBV7-6,TRBJ2-7,-,TRBD2,16,TGTGCCAGCAGCGCAGGGACTAGCGACGAGAGGAGCGAGCAGTACTTC,CASSAGTSDERSEQYF
TRBV11-1,TRBJ2-7,once,TRBD1,14,TGTGCCAGCAGCATCCGACAGGGGGCCTACGAGCAGTACTTC,CASSIRQGAYEQYF
TRBV6-1,TRBJ2-7,-,-,12,TGTGCCAGCAGCCGACGGGGCTACGAGCAGTACTTC,CASSRRGYEQYF
TRBV7-7,TRBJ1-3,-,-,14,TGTGCTAGCAGTCCCGGGGGCTCTGGAAACACCATATATTTT,CASSPGGSGNTIYF
TRBV11-2,TRBJ1-2,-,-,15,TGTGCCAGCAGCCCCACGTCGGTAGCTAACTATGGCTACACCTTC,CASSPTSVANYGYTF
TRBV5-1,TRBJ2-6,once,TRBD1,20,TGCGCCAGCAGCTTGCGTGAGACAGGGGGGATTAGCTCTGGGGCCAACGTCCTGACTTTC,CASSLRETGGISSGANVLTF
TRBV19,TRBJ1-5,-,-,16,TGTGCCAGTAGTATAGTGGGGAACAGGTTAGATCAGCCCCAGCATTTT,CASSIVGNRLDQPQHF
TRBV7-2,TRBJ1-2,-,-,13,TGTGCCAGCAGCTTATATGTCTCCTATGGCTACACCTTC,CASSLYVSYGYTF
TRBV2,TRBJ1-1,-,TRBD1,13,TGTGCCGGGGGGGGACAGCGCAACACTGAAGCTTTCTTT,CAGGGQRNTEAFF
TRBV7-7,TRBJ2-1,-,-,13,TGTGCTAGCAGCTTGGACGAAAGCAATGAGCAGTTCTTC,CASSLDESNEQFF
TRBV6-5,TRBJ2-1,-,-,12,TGTGCCAGCAGCTATCCTAGCAATGAGCAGTTCTTC,CASSYPSNEQFF
TRBV25-1,TRBJ2-1,once,-,16,TGTGCCAGCAGTGAAGGACGAGGGGAGCCCTACAATGAGCAGTTCTTC,CASSEGRGEPYNEQFF
TRBV4-1,TRBJ2-2,-,-,17,TGCGCCAGCAGCCAAGTTGAGGGCTGGGCGAACACCGGGGAGCTGTTTTTT,CASSQVEGWANTGELFF
TRBV23-1,TRBJ1-5,-,-,16,TGCGCCAGCAGTCAATCGGGGCCGGCCGGCAATCAGCCCCAGCATTTT,CASSQSGPAGNQPQHF
TRBV4-1,TRBJ2-3,-,TRBD2,16,TGCGCCAGCAGAACGGGGGGGCCTCTCTTCACAGATACGCAGTATTTT,CASRTGGPLFTDTQYF
TRBV7-9,TRBJ2-2,-,-,17,TGTGCCAGCAGCTTAGACCAAGGGACAAGGGACACCGGGGAGCTGTTTTTT,CASSLDQGTRDTGELFF
TRBV28,TRBJ2-1,few,-,14,TGTGCCAGCAACGGCGGGGCTAACTACAATGAGCAGTTCTTC,CASNGGANYNEQFF
TRBV7-6,TRBJ2-7,-,-,14,TGTGCCAGCAGCCCCCGCGGGGCGGGCGTCGAGCAGTACTTC,CASSPRGAGVEQYF
TRBV2,TRBJ2-5,-,-,13,TGTGCCAGCATGGCAGACACAGCAGAGACCCAGTACTTC,CASMADTAETQYF